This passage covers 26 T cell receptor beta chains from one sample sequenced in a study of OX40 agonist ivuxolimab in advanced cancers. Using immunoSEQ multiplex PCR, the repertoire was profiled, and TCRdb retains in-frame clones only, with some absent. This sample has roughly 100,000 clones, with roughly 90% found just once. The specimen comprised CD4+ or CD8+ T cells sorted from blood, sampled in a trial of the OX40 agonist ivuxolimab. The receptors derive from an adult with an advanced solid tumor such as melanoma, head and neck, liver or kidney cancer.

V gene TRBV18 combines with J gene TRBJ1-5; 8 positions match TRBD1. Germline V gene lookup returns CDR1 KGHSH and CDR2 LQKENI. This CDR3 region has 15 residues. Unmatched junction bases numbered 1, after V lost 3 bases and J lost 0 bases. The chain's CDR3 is CASSPGQASNQPQHF. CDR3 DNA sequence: TGTGCCAGCTCACCGGGACAGGCTAGCAATCAGCCCCAGCATTTT.

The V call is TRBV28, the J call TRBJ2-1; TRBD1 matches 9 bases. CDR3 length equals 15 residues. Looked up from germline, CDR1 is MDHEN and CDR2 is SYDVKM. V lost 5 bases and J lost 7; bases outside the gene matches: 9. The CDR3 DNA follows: TGTGCCAGCAGTAGCCGGGACAGGGTTGGAAATGAGCAGTTCTTC. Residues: CASSSRDRVGNEQFF.

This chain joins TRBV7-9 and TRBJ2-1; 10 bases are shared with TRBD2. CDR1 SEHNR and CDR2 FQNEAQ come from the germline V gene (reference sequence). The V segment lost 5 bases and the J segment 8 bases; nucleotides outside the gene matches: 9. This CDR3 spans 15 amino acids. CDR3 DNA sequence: TGTGCCAGCAGCCGAAGCGGGGGGGCATTAGATGAGCAGTTCTTC. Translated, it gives CASSRSGGALDEQFF. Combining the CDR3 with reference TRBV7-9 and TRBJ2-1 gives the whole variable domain DTGVSQNPRHKITKRGQNVTFRCDPISEHNRLYWYRQTLGQGPEFLTYFQNEAQLEKSRLLSDRFSAERPKGSFSTLEIQRTEQGDSAMYLCASSRSGGALDEQFFGPGTRLTVL.

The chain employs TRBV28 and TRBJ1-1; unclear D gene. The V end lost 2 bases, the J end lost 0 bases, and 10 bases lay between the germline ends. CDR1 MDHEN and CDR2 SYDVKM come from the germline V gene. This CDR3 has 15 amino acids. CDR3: CASSLVRSLNTEAFF. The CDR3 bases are TGTGCCAGCAGTTTAGTTCGATCCCTGAACACTGAAGCTTTCTTT.

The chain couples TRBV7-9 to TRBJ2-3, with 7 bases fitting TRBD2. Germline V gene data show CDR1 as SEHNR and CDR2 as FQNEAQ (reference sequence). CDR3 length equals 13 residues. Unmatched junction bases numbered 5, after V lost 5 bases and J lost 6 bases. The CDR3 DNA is TGTGCCAGCAGCCTCAGCGGGGACGATACGCAGTATTTT. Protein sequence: CASSLSGDDTQYF.

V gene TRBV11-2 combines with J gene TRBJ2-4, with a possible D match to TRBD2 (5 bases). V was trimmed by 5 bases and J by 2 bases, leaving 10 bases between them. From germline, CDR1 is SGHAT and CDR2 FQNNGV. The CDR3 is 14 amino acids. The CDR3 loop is CASSTDGTKNIQYF. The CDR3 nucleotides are TGTGCCAGCAGCACAGACGGGACCAAAAACATTCAGTACTTC.

CDR3 sequence reads: CASSKQGNTEAFF. The CDR3 bases are TGTGCCAGCAGCAAACAGGGAAACACTGAAGCTTTCTTT. The chain uses TRBV27 and TRBJ1-1, with a weak D call TRBD1 (6 bases). V was trimmed by 6 bases and J by 2 bases, leaving 10 bases between them. The CDR3 contains 13 residues. Germline values: CDR1 MNHEY, CDR2 SMNVEV (reference sequence).

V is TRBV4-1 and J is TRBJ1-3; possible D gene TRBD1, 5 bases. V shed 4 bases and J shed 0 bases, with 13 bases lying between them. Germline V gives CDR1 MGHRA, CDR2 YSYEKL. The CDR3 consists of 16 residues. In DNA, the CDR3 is TGCGCCAGCAGCCTGGGGACGTCTAGCTCTGGAAACACCATATATTTT. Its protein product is CASSLGTSSSGNTIYF.

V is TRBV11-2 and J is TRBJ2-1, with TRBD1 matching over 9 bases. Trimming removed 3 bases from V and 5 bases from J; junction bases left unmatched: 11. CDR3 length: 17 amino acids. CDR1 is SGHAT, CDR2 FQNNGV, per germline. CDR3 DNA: TGTGCCAGCAGCTTTGGAACCGGGACAGGGAGAGACAATGAGCAGTTCTTC. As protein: CASSFGTGTGRDNEQFF.

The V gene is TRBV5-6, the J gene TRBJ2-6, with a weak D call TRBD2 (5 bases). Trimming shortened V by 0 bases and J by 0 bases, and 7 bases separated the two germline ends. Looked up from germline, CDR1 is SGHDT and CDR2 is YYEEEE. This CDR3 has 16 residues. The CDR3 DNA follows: TGTGCCAGCAGCTTGGCGGGGAACTCTGGGGCCAACGTCCTGACTTTC. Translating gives CASSLAGNSGANVLTF.

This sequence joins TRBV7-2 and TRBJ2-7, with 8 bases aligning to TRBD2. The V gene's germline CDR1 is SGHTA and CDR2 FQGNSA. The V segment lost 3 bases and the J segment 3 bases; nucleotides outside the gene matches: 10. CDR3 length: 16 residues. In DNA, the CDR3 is TGTGCCAGCAGCTTGGCGGGTGTGGCGGGGGGCTACGAGCAGTACTTC. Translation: CASSLAGVAGGYEQYF.

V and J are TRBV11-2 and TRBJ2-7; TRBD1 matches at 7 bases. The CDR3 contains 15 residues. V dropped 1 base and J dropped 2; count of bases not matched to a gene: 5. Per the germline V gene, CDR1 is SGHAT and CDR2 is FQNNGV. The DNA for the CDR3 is TGTGCCAGCAGCTTAGCCAACAGGGGCCCCTACGAGCAGTACTTC. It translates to CASSLANRGPYEQYF.

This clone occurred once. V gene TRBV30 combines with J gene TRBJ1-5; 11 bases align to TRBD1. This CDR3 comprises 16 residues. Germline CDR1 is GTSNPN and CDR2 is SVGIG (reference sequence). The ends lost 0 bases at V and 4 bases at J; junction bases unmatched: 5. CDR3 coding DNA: TGTGCCTGGAGTGTATGGGGGACAGGGGGAAATCAGCCCCAGCATTTT. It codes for CAWSVWGTGGNQPQHF.

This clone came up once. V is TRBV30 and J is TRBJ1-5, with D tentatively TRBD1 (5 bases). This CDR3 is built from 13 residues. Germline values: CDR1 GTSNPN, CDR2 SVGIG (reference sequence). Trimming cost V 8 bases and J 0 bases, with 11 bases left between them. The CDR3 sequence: CASTRDSNQPQHF. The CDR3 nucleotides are TGTGCCAGCACCAGGGATAGCAATCAGCCCCAGCATTTT.

DNA of the CDR3: TGTGCCAGCAGGGAGGACGGAGGTAATTCACCCCTCCACTTT. This sequence encodes CASREDGGNSPLHF. The chain links TRBV28 to TRBJ1-6; D uncertain. CDR1 is MDHEN, CDR2 SYDVKM, per germline. V gave up 6 bases and J gave up 6 bases, with 12 bases separating them. This CDR3 spans 14 amino acids.

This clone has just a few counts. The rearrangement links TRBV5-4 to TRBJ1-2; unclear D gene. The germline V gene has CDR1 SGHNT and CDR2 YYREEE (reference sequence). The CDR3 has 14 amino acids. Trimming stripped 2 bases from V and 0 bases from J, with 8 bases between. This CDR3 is CASSFWTANYGYTF. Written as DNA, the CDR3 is TGTGCCAGCAGCTTCTGGACGGCTAACTATGGCTACACCTTC.

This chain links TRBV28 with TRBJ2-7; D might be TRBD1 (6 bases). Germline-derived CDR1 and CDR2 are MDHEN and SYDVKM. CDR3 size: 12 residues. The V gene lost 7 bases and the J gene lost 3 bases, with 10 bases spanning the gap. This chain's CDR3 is CASTGQLYEQYF. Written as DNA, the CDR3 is TGTGCCAGCACCGGACAGCTCTACGAGCAGTACTTC.

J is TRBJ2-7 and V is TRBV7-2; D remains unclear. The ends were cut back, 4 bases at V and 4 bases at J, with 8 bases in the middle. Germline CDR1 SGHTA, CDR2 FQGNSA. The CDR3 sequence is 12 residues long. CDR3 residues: CASSSGPYEQYF. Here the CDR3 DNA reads TGTGCCAGCAGCTCAGGACCTTACGAGCAGTACTTC.

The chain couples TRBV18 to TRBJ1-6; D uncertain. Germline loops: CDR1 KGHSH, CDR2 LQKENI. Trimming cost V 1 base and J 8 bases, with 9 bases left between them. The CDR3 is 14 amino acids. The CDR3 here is CASSPRENHSPLHF. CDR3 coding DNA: TGTGCCAGCTCACCACGGGAGAACCATTCACCCCTCCACTTT.

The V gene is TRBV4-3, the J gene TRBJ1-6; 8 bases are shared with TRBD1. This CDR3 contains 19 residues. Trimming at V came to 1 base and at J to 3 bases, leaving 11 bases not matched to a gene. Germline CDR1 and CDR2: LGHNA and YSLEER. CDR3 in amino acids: CASSQGQGANQGYNSPLHF. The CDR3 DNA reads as TGCGCCAGCAGCCAAGGGCAGGGGGCGAATCAGGGCTATAATTCACCCCTCCACTTT.

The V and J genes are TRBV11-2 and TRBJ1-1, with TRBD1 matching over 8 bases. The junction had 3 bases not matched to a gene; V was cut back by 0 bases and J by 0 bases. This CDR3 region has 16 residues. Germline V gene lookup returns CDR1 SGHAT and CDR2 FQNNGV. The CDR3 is CASSLEGTGMNTEAFF. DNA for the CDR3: TGTGCCAGCAGCTTAGAAGGGACAGGAATGAACACTGAAGCTTTCTTT.

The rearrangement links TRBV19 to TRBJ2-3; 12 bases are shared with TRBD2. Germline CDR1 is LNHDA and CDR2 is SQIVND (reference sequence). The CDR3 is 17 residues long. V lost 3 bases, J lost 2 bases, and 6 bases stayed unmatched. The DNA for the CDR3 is TGTGCCAGTAGTATTATCTCTAGCGGGGGGGCCACAGATACGCAGTATTTT. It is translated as CASSIISSGGATDTQYF.

The chain's CDR3 is CASTRAESYYGYTF. CDR3 coding DNA: TGTGCCAGCACTAGGGCAGAGTCCTATTATGGCTACACCTTC. This chain connects TRBV7-2 to TRBJ1-2; D remains ambiguous. This CDR3 is 14 amino acids long. V was shortened by 7 bases and J by 5 bases, with 17 bases between the two germline ends. Germline lookup yields CDR1 SGHTA and CDR2 FQGNSA. Using reference TRBV7-2 and TRBJ1-2 for the parts outside the CDR3, the full variable domain is GAGVSQSPSNKVTEKGKDVELRCDPISGHTALYWYRQSLGQGLEFLIYFQGNSAPDKSGLPSDRFSAERTGGSVSTLTIQRTQQEDSAVYLCASTRAESYYGYTFGSGTRLTVV.

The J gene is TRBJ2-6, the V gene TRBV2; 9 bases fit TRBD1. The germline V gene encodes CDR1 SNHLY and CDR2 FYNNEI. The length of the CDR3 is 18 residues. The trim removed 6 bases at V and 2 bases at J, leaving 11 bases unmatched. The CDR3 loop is CASSDSGTGSAGANVLTF. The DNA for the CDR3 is TGTGCCAGCAGCGACTCCGGGACAGGGAGTGCTGGGGCCAACGTCCTGACTTTC.

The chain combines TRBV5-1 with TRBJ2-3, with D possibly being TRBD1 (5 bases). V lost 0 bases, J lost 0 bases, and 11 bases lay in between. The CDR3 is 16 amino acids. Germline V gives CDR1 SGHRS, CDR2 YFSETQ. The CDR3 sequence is CASSLGQPTSTDTQYF. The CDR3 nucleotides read TGCGCCAGCAGCTTGGGACAGCCCACTAGCACAGATACGCAGTATTTT. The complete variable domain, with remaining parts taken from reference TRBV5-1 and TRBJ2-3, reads KAGVTQTPRYLIKTRGQQVTLSCSPISGHRSVSWYQQTPGQGLQFLFEYFSETQRNKGNFPGRFSGRQFSNSRSEMNVSTLELGDSALYLCASSLGQPTSTDTQYFGPGTRLTVL.

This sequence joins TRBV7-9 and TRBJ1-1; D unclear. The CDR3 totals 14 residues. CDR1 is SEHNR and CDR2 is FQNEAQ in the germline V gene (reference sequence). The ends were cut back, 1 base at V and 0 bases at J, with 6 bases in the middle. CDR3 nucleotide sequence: TGTGCCAGCAGCTTAGGCAGCATGAACACTGAAGCTTTCTTT. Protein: CASSLGSMNTEAFF.